This TCR beta chain emerged from a study of identifying expanded T cells in peripheral blood. Details on this clone: The target antigen is unknown.

During the collection period, no donor immune events like infections were recorded. General study findings and limits: Clone count variance between roughly 2-week samples rose with total template count.

Assay used: immunoSEQ multiplex PCR; TCRdb lists only in-frame clones, some missing. The sample records 85,000 to 120,000 clones, 70% to 90% being singletons. The sequenced sample was blood. The TCR sequence derives from a person aged 18 to 69 in good health.

The CDR3 region has the DNA TGCGCCAGCAGGCTCGGAGCGGGAGGGCAAGGCGGGGAGCTGTTTTTT. Its translation: CASRLGAGGQGGELFF. The chain carries TRBV4-1 and TRBJ2-2, with 10 bases that match TRBD2. CDR1 and CDR2 (germline): MGHRA, YSYEKL. CDR3 length: 16 residues. After removal of 6 bases from V and 7 bases from J, the junction contained 11 bases not matched to a gene.